This entry lists 30 T cell receptor beta chains sequenced from one sample in a study of somatic mutations in cytotoxic T cells in rheumatoid arthritis. Profiled with immunoSEQ multiplex PCR; TCRdb holds only in-frame clones, not every one. The table records thousands of clones, around 82% of them present only once. The sample here was CD8+ T cells sorted from blood, taken at a follow-up visit. The receptors here all came from a man aged 40-49 years with rheumatoid arthritis.

The gene calls are TRBV11-2 and TRBJ1-2, with D maybe TRBD1 (5 bases). The CDR3 is 17 residues long. V lost 2 bases and J 2 bases, leaving 18 bases between the germline ends. CDR1 and CDR2 (germline): SGHAT, FQNNGV. The CDR3 nucleotides are TGTGCCAGCAGCTTAAATCCCGGGACCCACCTAAACTATGGCTACACCTTC. Protein sequence: CASSLNPGTHLNYGYTF.

In this sample, this clone turned up a few times. Here the CDR3 DNA reads TGTGCCAGCAGTGAAAGAACTAATGAAAAACTGTTTTTT. Translated, it gives CASSERTNEKLFF. The chain has TRBV2 and TRBJ1-4; no definite D call. V was trimmed by 2 bases and J by 1 base, leaving 2 bases between them. The CDR3 is made up of 13 amino acids. Germline V gene sequence: CDR1 SNHLY, CDR2 FYNNEI.

This sequence joins TRBV11-2 and TRBJ2-7, with D possibly matching TRBD1 (5 bases). This CDR3 has 13 amino acids. CDR1 and CDR2 from the germline V gene are SGHAT and FQNNGV. Trimming stripped 2 bases from V and 5 bases from J, with 10 bases between. Here the CDR3 DNA reads TGTGCCAGCAGCTTACTTCAGGGCCACGAGCAGTACTTC. Translating gives CASSLLQGHEQYF.

V is TRBV6-5 and J is TRBJ2-7, with unresolved D. This CDR3 has 15 residues. Germline V gives CDR1 MNHEY, CDR2 SVGAGI. The V gene lost 2 bases and the J gene lost 3 bases, with 14 bases spanning the gap. This CDR3 is CASSYGTVPSYEQYF. The CDR3, as DNA: TGTGCCAGCAGTTACGGTACGGTACCTAGCTACGAGCAGTACTTC.

This sequence joins TRBV7-6 and TRBJ2-1; 10 bases fit TRBD2. This CDR3 is built from 16 residues. The germline CDR1 and CDR2 sequences are SGHVS and FNYEAQ. The V gene end was trimmed by 5 bases and the J gene end by 10 bases; junction bases not matched to a gene: 14. The CDR3 region is CASSPVASGRIGEQFF. The DNA for the CDR3 is TGTGCCAGCAGCCCGGTGGCTAGCGGGAGAATCGGGGAGCAGTTCTTC.

The chain recombines TRBV7-6 with TRBJ2-7; D may be TRBD1 (5 bases). CDR1 is SGHVS, CDR2 FNYEAQ, per germline. The V end was cut by 0 bases, the J end by 4 bases, with 13 bases between. The CDR3 totals 15 residues. The DNA for the CDR3 is TGTGCCAGCAGCTTAGCAGCAGGGATAGTATACGAGCAGTACTTC. It yields the protein CASSLAAGIVYEQYF. The entire variable domain, with the rest obtained from reference TRBV7-6 and TRBJ2-7, is as follows: GAGVSQSPRYKVTKRGQDVALRCDPISGHVSLYWYRQALGQGPEFLTYFNYEAQQDKSGLPNDRFSAERPEGSISTLTIQRTEQRDSAMYRCASSLAAGIVYEQYFGPGTRLTVT.

The rearrangement uses TRBV7-6 and TRBJ1-5; D not certain. This CDR3 has 13 residues. Germline lookup yields CDR1 SGHVS and CDR2 FNYEAQ. Trimming cost V 3 bases and J 0 bases, with 3 bases left between them. The CDR3 DNA reads as TGTGCCAGCAGCTTGCGTAGCAATCAGCCCCAGCATTTT. This codes for CASSLRSNQPQHF.

The V call is TRBV11-2, the J call TRBJ2-5; D remains unclear. V gave up 6 bases and J gave up 1 base, with 9 bases separating them. This CDR3 has 13 residues. From germline, CDR1 is SGHAT and CDR2 FQNNGV. DNA of the CDR3: TGTGCCAGCAGTTTGTTTGGCCAAGAGACCCAGTACTTC. Translated: CASSLFGQETQYF.

The rearrangement joins TRBV27 to TRBJ2-7; D is undetermined. CDR3 length: 14 amino acids. Trimming cost V 8 bases and J 3 bases, with 17 bases left between them. CDR1 is MNHEY, CDR2 SMNVEV, per germline (reference sequence). The CDR3 loop reads CASSYRVINYEQYF. Written as DNA, the CDR3 is TGTGCCAGCTCTTATAGAGTTATTAACTACGAGCAGTACTTC.

The chain has TRBV10-2 and TRBJ2-5; D possibly matches TRBD1 or TRBD2 (5 bases each). This CDR3 is 15 amino acids long. Germline V gene sequence: CDR1 WSHSY, CDR2 SAAADI. V was trimmed by 4 bases and J by 1 base, leaving 13 bases between them. The CDR3 here is CASSVLGVPQETQYF. CDR3 bases: TGCGCCAGCAGTGTGTTGGGGGTCCCCCAAGAGACCCAGTACTTC.

The chain joins TRBV18 to TRBJ2-7; 9 nucleotides match TRBD1. The CDR3 runs to 15 residues. The V gene's germline CDR1 is KGHSH and CDR2 LQKENI. After removal of 6 bases from V and 6 bases from J, the junction contained 12 bases not matched to a gene. The CDR3 DNA reads as TGTGCCAGCTCGGTTTTACAGGGGGCGAGGGCCGAGCAGTACTTC. It specifies CASSVLQGARAEQYF.

This chain joins TRBV9 and TRBJ1-1; TRBD1 might be the D (6 bases). Trimming took off 3 bases at V and 5 bases at J, with 17 bases between the two ends. CDR1 is SGDLS, CDR2 YYNGEE, per germline. The CDR3 contains 15 residues. The CDR3 protein is CASSAGTPRGTEAFF. The CDR3 bases are TGTGCCAGCAGCGCTGGGACACCCCGTGGGACTGAAGCTTTCTTT.

The J gene is TRBJ1-5, the V gene TRBV5-6; 9 positions agree with TRBD1. Trimming cost V 4 bases and J 4 bases; bases outside gene matches: 6. The CDR3 length is 15 residues. The germline CDR1 and CDR2 sequences are SGHDT and YYEEEE. The CDR3 here is CASSGGTGWNQPQHF. CDR3 in DNA: TGTGCCAGCAGCGGGGGGACAGGGTGGAATCAGCCCCAGCATTTT.

This chain links TRBV27 with TRBJ2-1; TRBD1 matches 8 bases. The CDR3 spans 13 residues. The germline gives CDR1 MNHEY, CDR2 SMNVEV (reference sequence). V gave up 10 bases and J gave up 9 bases; unmatched junction bases: 11. The CDR3 nucleotides read TGTGCCACCCAAGACAGGGGCCGTGTTGAGCAGTTCTTC. It yields the protein CATQDRGRVEQFF.

This clone appeared a few times. V usage is TRBV4-1 and J usage is TRBJ1-5, with a tentative D call TRBD1 (6 bases). The V gene's germline CDR1 is MGHRA and CDR2 YSYEKL. V was clipped by 0 bases and J by 0 bases, with 9 bases between them. CDR3 length equals 16 residues. CDR3 nucleotide sequence: TGCGCCAGCAGCCAAGATAGGGGGTCTAGCAATCAGCCCCAGCATTTT. Amino acids: CASSQDRGSSNQPQHF.

The chain joins TRBV4-2 to TRBJ2-2; D is unclear. There are 12 residues in the CDR3. V was clipped by 3 bases and J by 8 bases, with 7 bases between them. CDR1 and CDR2 (germline): LGHNA, YNFKEQ. CDR3 amino acids: CASSHTSGELFF. The CDR3 coding sequence is TGTGCCAGCAGCCACACCTCAGGGGAGCTGTTTTTT.

The chain carries TRBV11-2 and TRBJ2-1; 11 nucleotides line up with TRBD2. This CDR3 is 18 amino acids long. The junction had 13 bases not matched to a gene; V was cut back by 5 bases and J by 4 bases. Germline V gene data show CDR1 as SGHAT and CDR2 as FQNNGV. For the CDR3, the DNA is TGTGCCAGCAGCGGTACTAGCGGGGGCCTCGGGATATACAATGAGCAGTTCTTC. Translation gives CASSGTSGGLGIYNEQFF. Full variable domain (rest looked up from reference TRBV11-2 and TRBJ2-1): EAGVAQSPRYKIIEKRQSVAFWCNPISGHATLYWYQQILGQGPKLLIQFQNNGVVDDSQLPKDRFSAERLKGVDSTLKIQPAKLEDSAVYLCASSGTSGGLGIYNEQFFGPGTRLTVL.

The chain uses TRBV2 and TRBJ1-2; 8 positions match TRBD1. The CDR3 sequence is 12 residues long. J was trimmed by 13 bases and V by 5 bases; bases with no gene match: 9. The germline V gene encodes CDR1 SNHLY and CDR2 FYNNEI. The CDR3 here is CASSKRTGTVTF. CDR3 DNA sequence: TGTGCCAGCAGTAAACGGACAGGGACGGTCACCTTC.

This clone was found a few times. The J gene is TRBJ1-1, the V gene TRBV7-6; D is perhaps TRBD1 (5 bases). The CDR3 sequence is 12 residues long. Germline CDR1 and CDR2: SGHVS and FNYEAQ. V was shortened by 10 bases and J by 1 base, with 10 bases between the two germline ends. The CDR3 region has the DNA TGTGCCACCGCGGGGGGGAACACTGAAGCTTTCTTT. Translating it yields CATAGGNTEAFF. Variable domain in full (rest from reference TRBV7-6 and TRBJ1-1): GAGVSQSPRYKVTKRGQDVALRCDPISGHVSLYWYRQALGQGPEFLTYFNYEAQQDKSGLPNDRFSAERPEGSISTLTIQRTEQRDSAMYRCATAGGNTEAFFGQGTRLTVV.

The genes are TRBV6-5 and TRBJ2-1; 10 positions match TRBD2. The CDR3 is 16 residues long. The junction had 8 bases not matched to a gene; V was cut back by 2 bases and J by 7 bases. The V gene's germline CDR1 is MNHEY and CDR2 SVGAGI. CDR3 sequence (DNA): TGTGCCAGCAGTTACCCTCAGACTAGCGGGCAAAATGAGCAGTTCTTC. Translation gives CASSYPQTSGQNEQFF.

The chain combines TRBV27 with TRBJ2-7; a weak D match, TRBD2 (5 bases). The CDR3 covers 13 residues. Germline lookup yields CDR1 MNHEY and CDR2 SMNVEV (reference sequence). The V end lost 8 bases, the J end lost 4 bases, and 15 bases lay between the germline ends. The CDR3 spells CASAHPRGYEQYF. The DNA of the CDR3 is TGTGCCAGCGCCCATCCCCGGGGATACGAGCAGTACTTC.

The chain combines TRBV7-9 with TRBJ1-2; no clear D. CDR3 length: 13 amino acids. CDR1 and CDR2 (germline): SEHNR, FQNEAQ (reference sequence). Deletions cut 5 bases from V and 2 bases from J, with 9 bases between. The CDR3 DNA follows: TGTGCCAGCAGCCCTGGACTGAACTATGGCTACACCTTC. This sequence encodes CASSPGLNYGYTF.

This clone is a singleton in its sample. The chain uses TRBV10-3 and TRBJ2-1; D is tentatively TRBD1 or TRBD2 (6 bases each). CDR1 is ENHRY, CDR2 SYGVKD, per germline. V lost 10 bases and J lost 5, with 18 bases in between. The CDR3 loop spans 14 amino acids. The CDR3 reads CATGGQGLNNEQFF. The CDR3 region has the DNA TGTGCCACCGGAGGGCAGGGGCTAAACAATGAGCAGTTCTTC.

V is TRBV5-4 and J is TRBJ2-1; the D gene is possibly TRBD2 (6 bases). Per germline, CDR1 SGHNT and CDR2 YYREEE (reference sequence). Trimming removed 5 bases at V and 7 bases at J, with 13 bases between. This CDR3 region has 13 residues. CDR3 sequence (DNA): TGTGCCAGCAGATCGGGACTTCCTAATGAGCAGTTCTTC. Translated: CASRSGLPNEQFF.

A word on this clone: Other DNA sequences of this sample code for an identical CDR3. The rearrangement uses TRBV27 and TRBJ2-7, with 8 bases matching TRBD1. This CDR3 region has 14 residues. J gave up 5 bases and V 4 bases, and 7 bases lay outside the gene matches. Germline CDR1 MNHEY, CDR2 SMNVEV (reference sequence). This CDR3 is CASSSDRGGNEQYF. The CDR3 nucleotides are TGTGCCAGCAGTTCCGACAGGGGAGGCAACGAGCAGTACTTC.

The genes are TRBV6-6 and TRBJ2-1, with TRBD2 identical over 14 bases. Germline lookup yields CDR1 MNHNY and CDR2 SVGAGI (reference sequence). CDR3 length: 16 residues. V lost 6 bases and J lost 7; bases outside the gene matches: 8. DNA for the CDR3: TGTGCCAGCAGCAACCTTGGGACTAGCGGGAGAAATGAGCAGTTCTTC. This sequence encodes CASSNLGTSGRNEQFF.

This clone is classed as medium-sized (0.01 to 0.1%). The chain recombines TRBV7-9 with TRBJ2-7; 7 positions agree with TRBD1. The CDR3 runs to 15 residues. V dropped 5 bases and J dropped 2; count of bases not matched to a gene: 9. Germline-derived CDR1 and CDR2 are SEHNR and FQNEAQ (reference sequence). This CDR3 reads CASSPRQGFTYEQYF. The DNA for the CDR3 is TGTGCCAGCAGCCCCCGACAGGGTTTCACCTACGAGCAGTACTTC.

The V and J genes are TRBV10-2 and TRBJ2-1; 8 bases agree with TRBD2. The CDR3 covers 18 residues. CDR1 is WSHSY and CDR2 is SAAADI in the germline V gene. After removal of 8 bases from V and 6 bases from J, the junction contained 21 bases not matched to a gene. CDR3 DNA: TGCGCCAGCCTCCCTGAGGTAATCGGAGCGGGAGAGGCCAATGAGCAGTTCTTC. It specifies CASLPEVIGAGEANEQFF.

The chain joins TRBV7-9 to TRBJ2-3; no clear D gene. Germline CDR1 and CDR2: SEHNR and FQNEAQ (reference sequence). This CDR3 has 12 residues. V lost 6 bases and J 6 bases, leaving 10 bases between the germline ends. The CDR3 DNA reads as TGTGCCAGCAGAAACGGTCGGGATACGCAGTATTTT. As protein: CASRNGRDTQYF.

The gene calls are TRBV6-5 and TRBJ1-5; no definite D call. Trimming removed 5 bases at V and 3 bases at J, with 11 bases between. Germline V gives CDR1 MNHEY, CDR2 SVGAGI. The CDR3 spans 14 residues. CDR3 amino acids: CASSAVGYNQPQHF. Written as DNA, the CDR3 is TGTGCCAGCAGTGCGGTGGGGTACAATCAGCCCCAGCATTTT.